The 20 T cell receptor beta chains below all came from one sample that was sequenced in a study of T cell repertoires in cytomegalovirus infection. TCRdb re-derived calls from the reads in MiXCR, one entry per CDR3 protein. The data contain around 440,000 distinct CDR3 sequences, 11% of them seen just once; the ten biggest clones take up around 9.6%. Sequences were obtained from PBMCs. The receptors shown here come from a human donor in good health (CMV status not recorded). Some clones in this sample may be carry-over from other donors' samples.

The CDR3, as DNA: TGTGCCAGCAGTGCCCATATGGGGGCAAAGAACTATGGCTACACCTTC. Protein: CASSAHMGAKNYGYTF. The chain combines TRBV25-1 with TRBJ1-2, with a weak D call TRBD1 (6 bases). The CDR3 spans 16 residues. Looked up from germline, CDR1 is MGHDK and CDR2 is SYGVNS. The ends were cut back, 4 bases at V and 2 bases at J, with 17 bases in the middle.

This clonotype showed up just a few times. V usage is TRBV20-1 and J usage is TRBJ1-5, with D possibly matching TRBD1 (5 bases). This CDR3 region has 13 residues. Trimming cost V 3 bases and J 3 bases, with 9 bases left between them. From germline, CDR1 is DFQATT and CDR2 SNEGSKA (reference sequence). The CDR3 nucleotides read TGCAGTGCTAGCGCGACAGTCAATCAGCCCCAGCATTTT. It yields the protein CSASATVNQPQHF.

Many counts were recorded for this clonotype. A read error may produce the germline difference seen at one junction end. The chain joins TRBV11-2 to TRBJ1-1; tentative D call: TRBD1 (5 bases). This CDR3 is built from 10 residues. CDR1 and CDR2 (germline): SGHAT, FQNNGV. The CDR3 DNA reads as TGTGCCAGCAGCCCTAAGGGACCGACTTTT. It is translated as CASSPKGPTF.

This clonotype was recorded many times. This rearrangement joins TRBV15 to TRBJ1-4; possibly TRBD1 for D (5 bases). V shed 0 bases and J shed 4 bases, with 12 bases lying between them. The V gene's germline CDR1 is LNHNV and CDR2 YYDKDF (reference sequence). The CDR3 consists of 16 residues. CDR3 region: CATSRDFGGINEKLFF. DNA for the CDR3: TGTGCCACCAGCAGAGATTTCGGGGGGATTAATGAAAAACTGTTTTTT.

The CDR3, as DNA: TGTGCCAGCAGTCGCCCCCCACAGGCCAGGGAGACCCAGTACTTC. Translated, it gives CASSRPPQARETQYF. V and J are TRBV28 and TRBJ2-5; tentative D call: TRBD1 (5 bases). The CDR3 runs 15 residues. Trimming removed 5 bases from V and 5 bases from J, with 18 bases in between. Germline V gene data show CDR1 as MDHEN and CDR2 as SYDVKM.

This clonotype was seen at least ten times. The chain is built from TRBV24-1 and TRBJ2-4; D may be TRBD1 or TRBD2 (6 bases each). The germline V gene encodes CDR1 KGHDR and CDR2 SFDVKD. The CDR3 spans 13 residues. V was shortened by 5 bases and J by 6 bases, with 10 bases between the two germline ends. The DNA of the CDR3 is TGTGCCACCAGTGGGGAGGACAGAAACATTCAGTACTTC. Its translation: CATSGEDRNIQYF.

This clonotype appeared many times. The gene calls are TRBV7-9 and TRBJ2-1, with 7 bases lining up with TRBD1. This CDR3 spans 16 amino acids. Germline V CDR1 and CDR2: SEHNR, FQNEAQ (reference sequence). V shed 5 bases and J 1 base; nucleotides not matched to a gene: 8. CDR3: CASSPETGRSYNEQFF. The CDR3 DNA follows: TGTGCCAGCAGCCCCGAGACAGGGCGGTCCTACAATGAGCAGTTCTTC.

This clonotype has a count of ten or more. The V gene is TRBV7-9, the J gene TRBJ2-2; D is undetermined. This CDR3 region has 16 residues. V was shortened by 3 bases and J by 0 bases, with 11 bases between the two germline ends. Per the germline V gene, CDR1 is SEHNR and CDR2 is FQNEAQ (reference sequence). The chain's CDR3 is CASSLSAKANTGELFF. DNA of the CDR3: TGTGCCAGCAGCTTGTCGGCAAAGGCGAACACCGGGGAGCTGTTTTTT.

In its sample, this clonotype was seen many times. The chain couples TRBV5-1 to TRBJ1-3, with TRBD1 matching 7 bases. This CDR3 has 15 amino acids. CDR1 and CDR2 (germline): SGHRS, YFSETQ. J gave up 0 bases and V 4 bases, and 4 bases lay outside the gene matches. The CDR3 coding sequence is TGCGCCAGCAGCGGCGACAGGGCCTCTGGAAACACCATATATTTT. Its translation is CASSGDRASGNTIYF.

This clonotype was found many times. The chain employs TRBV12-3 or TRBV12-4 and TRBJ2-5, with 8 bases lining up with TRBD1. The CDR3 totals 14 residues. The ends lost 6 bases at V and 4 bases at J; junction bases unmatched: 7. The CDR3 DNA reads TGTGCCAGCAGACGACAGGGGTTGGGAGAGACCCAGTACTTC. This encodes CASRRQGLGETQYF.

This clonotype was seen more than once but under ten times. The V call is TRBV18, the J call TRBJ1-2; D gene unclear. V lost 4 bases and J lost 4, with 10 bases in between. This CDR3 contains 13 residues. In germline, CDR1 is KGHSH, CDR2 LQKENI. CDR3 loop: CASSQENSYGYTF. CDR3 DNA: TGTGCCAGCTCACAGGAGAATAGCTATGGCTACACCTTC.

This clonotype was seen ten or more times. This rearrangement joins TRBV5-4 to TRBJ1-1, with unresolved D. Per germline, CDR1 SGHNT and CDR2 YYREEE (reference sequence). V lost 0 bases, J lost 6 bases, and 12 bases lay in between. CDR3 length: 14 amino acids. The CDR3 loop is CASSLEVASPEAFF. The DNA of the CDR3 is TGTGCCAGCAGCTTGGAGGTGGCCAGCCCTGAAGCTTTCTTT.

The chain's CDR3 is CASSSEAGLQETQYF. CDR3 sequence (DNA): TGTGCCAGCAGCTCCGAGGCGGGGCTACAAGAGACCCAGTACTTC. The rearrangement links TRBV5-4 to TRBJ2-5; TRBD2 might be the D (6 bases). The length of the CDR3 is 15 residues. The V gene lost 3 bases and the J gene lost 2 bases, with 14 bases spanning the gap. Germline CDR1 SGHNT, CDR2 YYREEE (reference sequence).

This clonotype was found once. The chain joins TRBV19 to TRBJ1-5, with TRBD1 matching over 9 bases. CDR1 and CDR2 (germline): LNHDA, SQIVND (reference sequence). V was pared by 4 bases and J by 7 bases, with 8 bases of the junction left unmatched. The CDR3 extends over 15 amino acids. In DNA form, the CDR3 reads TGTGCCAGTAGTACGGGACAGGGAGAGGGGCAGCCCCAGCATTTT. It specifies CASSTGQGEGQPQHF.

The table lists this clonotype with many counts. This rearrangement joins TRBV5-1 to TRBJ2-5, with TRBD2 identical over 12 bases. The CDR3 totals 17 residues. Looked up from germline, CDR1 is SGHRS and CDR2 is YFSETQ. J gave up 3 bases and V 2 bases, and 8 bases lay outside the gene matches. CDR3 residues: CASSFTPRLAGEETQYF. The CDR3 coding sequence is TGCGCCAGCAGCTTCACCCCTCGACTAGCGGGAGAAGAGACCCAGTACTTC. The full variable domain, rest sourced from reference TRBV5-1 and TRBJ2-5, is KAGVTQTPRYLIKTRGQQVTLSCSPISGHRSVSWYQQTPGQGLQFLFEYFSETQRNKGNFPGRFSGRQFSNSRSEMNVSTLELGDSALYLCASSFTPRLAGEETQYFGPGTRLLVL.

Notes on this clonotype: Possible read error: a much larger clone is one base away. This sequence joins TRBV5-1 and TRBJ2-5; 7 bases are shared with TRBD2. The germline V gene encodes CDR1 SGHRS and CDR2 YFSETQ. The CDR3 totals 17 residues. J was trimmed by 2 bases and V by 0 bases; bases with no gene match: 10. The CDR3, as DNA: TGCGCCAGCAGCTTGGTCGGGGCGGGAGCTACTCAAGAGACCCAGTACTTC. Translating gives CASSLVGAGATQETQYF.

Many counts were recorded for this clonotype. The chain employs TRBV28 and TRBJ2-2, with TRBD1 matching 8 bases. With 7 bases clipped from V and 0 bases from J, the junction kept 10 bases outside the gene matches. The CDR3 loop spans 17 amino acids. Germline-derived CDR1 and CDR2 are MDHEN and SYDVKM. CDR3 bases: TGTGCCAGCAAAGGGCAGGGGGCCTTCGCGAACACCGGGGAGCTGTTTTTT. Its translation is CASKGQGAFANTGELFF.

This clonotype was seen a handful of times. The chain links TRBV18 to TRBJ2-3, with a possible D match to TRBD2 (6 bases). This CDR3 has 19 amino acids. Germline V gives CDR1 KGHSH, CDR2 LQKENI. V lost 3 bases and J 1 base, leaving 23 bases between the germline ends. The CDR3 coding sequence is TGTGCCAGCTCACCGCGTGCGAAGGGAGGCCCGGCAGGCACAGATACGCAGTATTTT. This translates into CASSPRAKGGPAGTDTQYF.

The gene calls are TRBV15 and TRBJ2-1; 12 nucleotides line up with TRBD2. This CDR3 region has 14 residues. V lost 8 bases to trimming and J lost 4 bases; unmatched junction nucleotides: 3. Germline lookup yields CDR1 LNHNV and CDR2 YYDKDF (reference sequence). The CDR3 sequence: CATSSGGAYNEQFF. CDR3 DNA sequence: TGTGCCACCTCTAGCGGGGGGGCTTACAATGAGCAGTTCTTC.

The sample holds many counts of this clonotype. V gene TRBV7-3 combines with J gene TRBJ2-2, with D perhaps TRBD1 (5 bases). The CDR3 is 13 amino acids. The V end lost 2 bases, the J end lost 6 bases, and 7 bases lay between the germline ends. CDR1 is SGHTA, CDR2 FQGTGA, per germline. The CDR3 region is CASSLQGSGELFF. DNA of the CDR3: TGTGCCAGCAGCTTACAGGGTTCCGGGGAGCTGTTTTTT.